Shown below are 23 T cell receptor beta chains from a single sample sequenced in a study of immune cell composition in non-small cell lung cancer. Libraries were prepared by immunoSEQ multiplex PCR; TCRdb keeps only in-frame clonotypes and omits some of them. The profile shows approximately 9,100 clones, roughly 79% of them singletons. The source material was lung tumor tissue. The receptor set was obtained from a human donor with non-small cell lung cancer.

The chain carries TRBV5-1 and TRBJ2-7, with 9 nucleotides matching TRBD1. This CDR3 is built from 15 residues. After removal of 5 bases from V and 5 bases from J, the junction contained 11 bases not matched to a gene. CDR1 and CDR2 (germline): SGHRS, YFSETQ. CDR3 bases: TGCGCCAGCAGTTGGGGGACAGGGTTTTGGGACGAGCAGTACTTC. This sequence encodes CASSWGTGFWDEQYF. Full variable domain (remainder filled in from reference TRBV5-1 and TRBJ2-7): KAGVTQTPRYLIKTRGQQVTLSCSPISGHRSVSWYQQTPGQGLQFLFEYFSETQRNKGNFPGRFSGRQFSNSRSEMNVSTLELGDSALYLCASSWGTGFWDEQYFGPGTRLTVT.

The V gene is TRBV2, the J gene TRBJ2-7, with 7 positions matching TRBD2. CDR3 size: 15 residues. From germline, CDR1 is SNHLY and CDR2 FYNNEI. With V trimmed by 2 bases and J by 0 bases, 4 bases remained unmatched. CDR3 residues: CASSERASGSYEQYF. CDR3 DNA: TGTGCCAGCAGTGAACGGGCTAGCGGCTCCTACGAGCAGTACTTC.

V usage is TRBV2 and J usage is TRBJ2-3; 8 bases map to TRBD1. The V gene end was trimmed by 6 bases and the J gene end by 1 base; junction bases not matched to a gene: 3. The CDR3 has 14 amino acids. CDR1 is SNHLY and CDR2 is FYNNEI in the germline V gene. Here the CDR3 DNA reads TGTGCCAGCAGCAACAGGGGGGGCACAGATACGCAGTATTTT. Its translation is CASSNRGGTDTQYF.

This clone was counted once. V is TRBV4-1 and J is TRBJ1-2; 9 bases fit TRBD1. This CDR3 region has 15 residues. Germline V gene lookup returns CDR1 MGHRA and CDR2 YSYEKL. V was pared by 1 base and J by 4 bases, with 4 bases of the junction left unmatched. As DNA, the CDR3 is TGCGCCAGCAGCCAAGTGACAGGGGGTTCCTATGGCTACACCTTC. Translating gives CASSQVTGGSYGYTF.

This clone has just a few counts. This chain joins TRBV7-3 and TRBJ2-1; possibly TRBD2 for D (6 bases). V lost 5 bases and J lost 5, with 10 bases in between. The CDR3 covers 13 residues. Germline-derived CDR1 and CDR2 are SGHTA and FQGTGA. The CDR3 nucleotides are TGTGCCAGCAGCGGCTTAGCGGACAATGAGCAGTTCTTC. Amino acids: CASSGLADNEQFF.

CDR3 loop: CASSRRGANQPQHF. Written as DNA, the CDR3 is TGTGCCAGCAGCCGCCGGGGAGCTAATCAGCCCCAGCATTTT. The chain links TRBV21-1 to TRBJ1-5. TRBV21-1 is recorded as a pseudogene. This CDR3 is 14 amino acids long.

This clone was picked up one time. V usage is TRBV7-9 and J usage is TRBJ1-1; no clear D gene. CDR3 length: 12 amino acids. Germline loops: CDR1 SEHNR, CDR2 FQNEAQ (reference sequence). V was clipped by 7 bases and J by 0 bases, with 6 bases between them. Here the CDR3 reads CASTVMNTEAFF. DNA for the CDR3: TGTGCCAGCACGGTGATGAACACTGAAGCTTTCTTT.

The chain carries TRBV16 and TRBJ1-2; D remains unclear. The CDR3 runs 15 residues. Germline CDR1 is KGHSY and CDR2 is FQNENV. V dropped 0 bases and J dropped 4 bases, with 12 bases sitting between them. The CDR3 sequence is CASSQSGTAIYGYTF. As DNA, the CDR3 is TGTGCCAGCAGCCAATCAGGAACAGCTATCTATGGCTACACCTTC.

In DNA, the CDR3 is TGTGCCAGCAGCCGGACGGACCTCAACTATGGCTACACCTTC. Its protein product is CASSRTDLNYGYTF. This rearrangement joins TRBV5-5 to TRBJ1-2; D gene uncertain. From germline, CDR1 is SGHKS and CDR2 YYEKEE (reference sequence). CDR3 length equals 14 residues. V shed 4 bases and J shed 2 bases, with 12 bases lying between them.

The V gene is TRBV10-1, the J gene TRBJ2-3; 7 bases align to TRBD1. The CDR3 totals 13 residues. V was pared by 5 bases and J by 6 bases, with 5 bases of the junction left unmatched. Germline V lookup: CDR1 WNHNN, CDR2 SYGVQD (reference sequence). The CDR3 nucleotides are TGCGCCAGCAGTACAGGGGTTGGGGATACGCAGTATTTT. Its protein is CASSTGVGDTQYF.

This clone was seen only once. V and J are TRBV30 and TRBJ2-5; 9 nucleotides align to TRBD1. CDR3 size: 14 residues. Germline assignment: CDR1 GTSNPN and CDR2 SVGIG (reference sequence). V shed 2 bases and J 5 bases; nucleotides not matched to a gene: 6. This chain's CDR3 is CAWSSTGGRETQYF. CDR3 coding DNA: TGTGCCTGGAGTTCAACAGGGGGCAGGGAGACCCAGTACTTC.

V is TRBV6-1 and J is TRBJ1-1, with D unclear. Trimming took off 5 bases at V and 7 bases at J, with 11 bases between the two ends. CDR3 length equals 12 residues. CDR1 and CDR2 (germline): MNHNS, SASEGT. As DNA, the CDR3 is TGTGCCAGCAGTACCTTCAGGTTTGAAGCTTTCTTT. Its translation: CASSTFRFEAFF.

The gene calls are TRBV6-6 and TRBJ2-7; unclear D gene. Trimming took 5 bases from V and 3 from J, leaving 8 bases between them. This CDR3 comprises 12 residues. The germline gives CDR1 MNHNY, CDR2 SVGAGI (reference sequence). CDR3 DNA sequence: TGTGCCAGCAGTGCCGTACGCTACGAGCAGTACTTC. Amino acid sequence: CASSAVRYEQYF.

The chain is built from TRBV6-1 and TRBJ1-1, with D tentatively TRBD1 (6 bases). Germline V gene data show CDR1 as MNHNS and CDR2 as SASEGT. Trimming took 5 bases from V and 8 from J, leaving 18 bases between them. The CDR3 covers 14 residues. CDR3 DNA: TGTGCCAGCAGTCTTATCTTAGGTGGACAGGAAGCTTTCTTT. This translates into CASSLILGGQEAFF.

This chain joins TRBV28 and TRBJ2-2, with D possibly matching TRBD1 (6 bases). This CDR3 is built from 16 residues. The ends were cut back, 6 bases at V and 4 bases at J, with 18 bases in the middle. The germline V gene encodes CDR1 MDHEN and CDR2 SYDVKM. CDR3 region: CASRPQGLTVTGELFF. CDR3 bases: TGTGCCAGCAGACCACAGGGTCTAACAGTCACCGGGGAGCTGTTTTTT. Full variable domain (remainder filled in from reference TRBV28 and TRBJ2-2): DVKVTQSSRYLVKRTGEKVFLECVQDMDHENMFWYRQDPGLGLRLIYFSYDVKMKEKGDIPEGYSVSREKKERFSLILESASTNQTSMYLCASRPQGLTVTGELFFGEGSRLTVL.

This sequence joins TRBV18 and TRBJ1-3; perhaps TRBD1 as D (6 bases). Looked up from germline, CDR1 is KGHSH and CDR2 is LQKENI. Trimming took off 3 bases at V and 0 bases at J, with 9 bases between the two ends. The CDR3 has 15 residues. The chain's CDR3 is CASSPPQGSGNTIYF. CDR3 bases: TGTGCCAGCTCACCTCCACAGGGCTCTGGAAACACCATATATTTT. Complete variable domain (other parts from reference TRBV18 and TRBJ1-3): NAGVMQNPRHLVRRRGQEARLRCSPMKGHSHVYWYRQLPEEGLKFMVYLQKENIIDESGMPKERFSAEFPKEGPSILRIQQVVRGDSAAYFCASSPPQGSGNTIYFGEGSWLTVV.

The chain has TRBV27 and TRBJ2-1; tentatively, D is TRBD2 (6 bases). Germline-derived CDR1 and CDR2 are MNHEY and SMNVEV (reference sequence). V lost 3 bases and J 0 bases, leaving 18 bases between the germline ends. The CDR3 is made up of 18 amino acids. CDR3 protein: CASSFTSGLGGSYNEQFF. The CDR3 region has the DNA TGTGCCAGCAGTTTCACATCTGGGTTGGGGGGCTCCTACAATGAGCAGTTCTTC.

The DNA of the CDR3 is TGTGCCGCCCGGACAGGGTCATTTACTGAAGCTTTCTTT. This translates into CAARTGSFTEAFF. The V call is TRBV30, the J call TRBJ1-1; 8 bases match TRBD1. The CDR3 has 13 residues. CDR1 GTSNPN and CDR2 SVGIG come from the germline V gene (reference sequence). The V gene end was trimmed by 8 bases and the J gene end by 5 bases; junction bases not matched to a gene: 10.

The genes are TRBV5-6 and TRBJ2-4, with 7 bases aligning to TRBD1. The CDR3 is made up of 16 amino acids. The germline gives CDR1 SGHDT, CDR2 YYEEEE. The trim removed 4 bases at V and 0 bases at J, leaving 7 bases unmatched. CDR3 residues: CASSRDSTLAKNIQYF. The CDR3 region has the DNA TGTGCCAGCAGCCGGGACAGTACGTTAGCCAAAAACATTCAGTACTTC. The variable domain in full, completed from reference TRBV5-6 and TRBJ2-4, reads DAGVTQSPTHLIKTRGQQVTLRCSPKSGHDTVSWYQQALGQGPQFIFQYYEEEERQRGNFPDRFSGHQFPNYSSELNVNALLLGDSALYLCASSRDSTLAKNIQYFGAGTRLSVL.

The genes are TRBV4-3 and TRBJ1-6; D is unclear. Trimming took 0 bases from V and 0 from J, leaving 9 bases between them. CDR1 is LGHNA, CDR2 YSLEER, per germline. The CDR3 contains 17 residues. The chain's CDR3 is CASSQDLVLSYNSPLHF. The CDR3 nucleotides read TGCGCCAGCAGCCAAGATCTCGTCCTCTCCTATAATTCACCCCTCCACTTT.

The J gene is TRBJ2-3, the V gene TRBV5-1; the match to TRBD1 covers 11 bases. CDR1 and CDR2 (germline): SGHRS, YFSETQ. The CDR3 sequence is 17 residues long. With 4 bases clipped from V and 5 bases from J, the junction kept 12 bases outside the gene matches. The CDR3 here is CASSLNQDRGRRDTQYF. CDR3 coding DNA: TGCGCCAGCAGCCTTAACCAGGACAGGGGGCGCAGAGATACGCAGTATTTT.

V and J are TRBV6-1 and TRBJ1-6; 7 bases agree with TRBD1. Germline CDR1 and CDR2: MNHNS and SASEGT. This CDR3 spans 14 amino acids. V was clipped by 10 bases and J by 5 bases; unmatched bases: 8. DNA for the CDR3: TGTGCCACCCTGACAGGGAGTCATAATTCACCCCTCCACTTT. Residues: CATLTGSHNSPLHF.

The chain uses TRBV7-8 and TRBJ2-3; D gene unclear. Germline V gene sequence: CDR1 SGHVS, CDR2 FQNEAQ. The CDR3 loop spans 14 amino acids. The V end lost 3 bases, the J end lost 5 bases, and 12 bases lay between the germline ends. The CDR3 sequence is CASSLGLNRDTQYF. The CDR3 coding sequence is TGTGCCAGCAGCTTGGGTCTCAATCGAGATACGCAGTATTTT.